This T cell receptor (beta chain) was captured by sequencing in a study of cytomegalovirus exposure and HLA in healthy donors. Overall study results and limits: Reported results showed that the classifier diagnosed cytomegalovirus status with high specificity and sensitivity.

This clone has only one observation. The antigen remains unidentified. Primers for the PCR totalled 60 Vbeta and 13 Jbeta. Data came from immunoSEQ multiplex PCR; TCRdb stores just in-frame clones and leaves some out. The profile shows 100,000 to 150,000 clones, 80% of them singletons. Germline V lookup: CDR1 LNHDA, CDR2 SQIVND (reference sequence). J lost 10 bases, V lost 4 bases, and 6 bases had no gene match. The CDR3 loop spans 13 amino acids. Sequencing input: PBMCs. This chain joins TRBV19 and TRBJ2-1, with 8 bases lining up with TRBD2. This TCR derives from a male donor in good health and CMV-seronegative. CDR3 sequence: CASSSGGLWEQFF. Written as DNA, the CDR3 is TGTGCCAGTAGTAGCGGGGGGCTCTGGGAGCAGTTCTTC.